These 22 T cell receptor beta chains were all obtained from the same sample, sequenced in a study of blood T cells in healthy people across ages. PCR was performed a second time for roughly 7 to 12 cycles using a sample-barcoded 5' primer and a J-beta primer mix. TCRdb analysed the 5' RACE reads with MiXCR anew, one entry per CDR3 protein. The sample shows some 1,800,000 distinct CDR3 sequences, 35% to 50% of them seen only once. The sequenced sample was blood. The receptors shown here come from a human donor in good health.

The J gene is TRBJ2-5, the V gene TRBV7-9; the match to TRBD1 covers 9 bases. The junction had 13 bases not matched to a gene; V was cut back by 4 bases and J by 1 base. Germline V gene lookup returns CDR1 SEHNR and CDR2 FQNEAQ (reference sequence). The CDR3 is 18 amino acids. The CDR3 loop is CASSSTGGRRAPQETQYF. CDR3 coding DNA: TGTGCCAGCAGCTCCACAGGGGGCAGAAGGGCCCCCCAAGAGACCCAGTACTTC.

This chain's CDR3 is CSARGGLVNTGELFF. In DNA, the CDR3 is TGCAGTGCTAGAGGGGGACTAGTCAACACCGGGGAGCTGTTTTTT. V gene TRBV20-1 combines with J gene TRBJ2-2; 8 bases are shared with TRBD2. Per germline, CDR1 DFQATT and CDR2 SNEGSKA (reference sequence). There are 15 residues in the CDR3. V shed 1 base, J shed 2 bases, and the junction held 3 bases outside the gene matches.

This chain links TRBV7-9 with TRBJ2-6; 8 bases are a match to TRBD1. Per germline, CDR1 SEHNR and CDR2 FQNEAQ (reference sequence). The CDR3 has 17 residues. V was clipped by 4 bases and J by 2 bases; unmatched bases: 7. The DNA of the CDR3 is TGTGCCAGCAGCTCCTTAAGGACAGGGACTGGGGCCAACGTCCTGACTTTC. This gives the protein CASSSLRTGTGANVLTF.

With respect to this clonotype: One end of the junction fails to match germline, which may point to a read error. The chain combines TRBV6-6 with TRBJ1-5; D ambiguous. In germline, CDR1 is MNHNY, CDR2 SVGAGI (reference sequence). The CDR3 runs 14 residues. The CDR3 bases are TGTGCCGGCAGCCCCCCGGGGAGCAATCAGCCCCAGCATTTT. It translates to CAGSPPGSNQPQHF.

V usage is TRBV18 and J usage is TRBJ2-5, with TRBD1 matching 11 bases. The CDR3 spans 16 residues. Germline trimming cut 1 base from V and 3 bases from J; bases unmatched to any gene: 4. Germline lookup yields CDR1 KGHSH and CDR2 LQKENI. The CDR3 DNA is TGTGCCAGCTCACCACGCGGGACAGGGGGGGAAGAGACCCAGTACTTC. This encodes CASSPRGTGGEETQYF.

This clonotype was counted between two and nine times. The J gene is TRBJ2-1, the V gene TRBV7-8, with TRBD1 matching over 11 bases. Germline CDR1 and CDR2: SGHVS and FQNEAQ. J was trimmed by 4 bases and V by 6 bases; bases with no gene match: 5. The CDR3 runs 15 residues. The CDR3 sequence: CASSVRDRGYNEQFF. For the CDR3, the DNA is TGTGCCAGCAGTGTCCGGGACAGGGGGTACAATGAGCAGTTCTTC.

The chain combines TRBV9 with TRBJ2-5, with 8 bases matching TRBD2. CDR3 length: 14 amino acids. Unmatched junction bases numbered 4, after V lost 4 bases and J lost 2 bases. The germline V gene encodes CDR1 SGDLS and CDR2 YYNGEE. The DNA of the CDR3 is TGTGCCAGCAGCACGGGGACTAGGCAAGAGACCCAGTACTTC. Translating gives CASSTGTRQETQYF.

This clonotype was recorded a few times. The chain combines TRBV7-2 with TRBJ1-2; D is undetermined. Trimming removed 4 bases at V and 4 bases at J, with 16 bases between. The CDR3 contains 15 residues. Germline V lookup: CDR1 SGHTA, CDR2 FQGNSA. CDR3 amino acids: CASSYVTTDLYGYTF. As DNA, the CDR3 is TGTGCCAGCAGCTATGTCACCACGGATCTCTATGGCTACACCTTC.

This rearrangement joins TRBV24-1 to TRBJ2-2; D not certain. This CDR3 has 12 residues. CDR1 is KGHDR and CDR2 is SFDVKD in the germline V gene. With 5 bases removed from V and 4 bases from J, the gap between germline ends came to 4 bases. The DNA for the CDR3 is TGTGCCACCAGTGCGACCACCGGGGAGCTGTTTTTT. Translated, it gives CATSATTGELFF.

J is TRBJ2-5 and V is TRBV11-2, with a possible D match to TRBD1 (6 bases). Germline assignment: CDR1 SGHAT and CDR2 FQNNGV. Trimming shortened V by 0 bases and J by 6 bases, and 8 bases separated the two germline ends. The CDR3 has 13 residues. The CDR3 is CASSLEDSKTQYF. The CDR3 bases are TGTGCCAGCAGCTTAGAGGACAGCAAGACCCAGTACTTC.

The V gene is TRBV7-9, the J gene TRBJ2-1, with 7 bases matching TRBD1. The CDR3 has 12 residues. Trimming removed 3 bases from V and 15 bases from J; junction bases left unmatched: 8. CDR1 and CDR2 from the germline V gene are SEHNR and FQNEAQ (reference sequence). The CDR3 DNA reads as TGTGCCAGCAGCTTGTGGGACAGAGGGGCGTTCTTC. It specifies CASSLWDRGAFF. The whole variable domain, remainder taken from reference TRBV7-9 and TRBJ2-1, is DTGVSQNPRHKITKRGQNVTFRCDPISEHNRLYWYRQTLGQGPEFLTYFQNEAQLEKSRLLSDRFSAERPKGSFSTLEIQRTEQGDSAMYLCASSLWDRGAFFGPGTRLTVL.

CDR3 sequence: CASSLRLAGGPDMNEQFF. CDR3 bases: TGTGCCAGCAGCTTACGGCTCGCGGGGGGGCCTGATATGAATGAGCAGTTCTTC. The rearrangement uses TRBV7-2 and TRBJ2-1; 9 bases align to TRBD2. CDR3 size: 18 residues. The germline CDR1 and CDR2 sequences are SGHTA and FQGNSA. Trimming cost V 2 bases and J 7 bases; bases outside gene matches: 15.

J is TRBJ2-7 and V is TRBV6-5; 9 bases agree with TRBD2. The germline V gene encodes CDR1 MNHEY and CDR2 SVGAGI. The CDR3 is 15 residues long. V gave up 2 bases and J gave up 3 bases; unmatched junction bases: 5. The CDR3 spells CASSYRLAVGYEQYF. CDR3 coding DNA: TGTGCCAGCAGTTACCGACTAGCGGTAGGCTACGAGCAGTACTTC.

This clonotype was counted only a few times. The chain's CDR3 is CSISGTGSNGYTF. DNA of the CDR3: TGCAGCATCAGCGGGACAGGGTCGAATGGCTACACCTTC. The chain uses TRBV29-1 and TRBJ1-2; 9 nucleotides align to TRBD1. After removal of 8 bases from V and 6 bases from J, the junction contained 10 bases not matched to a gene. CDR1 and CDR2 from the germline V gene are SQVTM and ANQGSEA. CDR3 length: 13 amino acids.

This clonotype was recorded a few times. This rearrangement joins TRBV9 to TRBJ1-6; 7 positions match TRBD1. Germline values: CDR1 SGDLS, CDR2 YYNGEE. The CDR3 length is 18 residues. Trimming removed 3 bases from V and 7 bases from J; junction bases left unmatched: 16. Here the CDR3 DNA reads TGTGCCAGCAGCGCCTCCAAGGCCAGGGGGGTATGGAATTCACCCCTCCACTTT. This encodes CASSASKARGVWNSPLHF.

This chain links TRBV6-5 with TRBJ2-7, with D hard to call. The V end was cut by 0 bases, the J end by 3 bases, with 9 bases between. From germline, CDR1 is MNHEY and CDR2 SVGAGI. The CDR3 is 14 amino acids. The CDR3 bases are TGTGCCAGCAGTTACTCGTCGCCCAACTACGAGCAGTACTTC. Protein: CASSYSSPNYEQYF.

Details on this clonotype: A much larger clone is a single base away; this may be a read error. V and J are TRBV2 and TRBJ1-2; TRBD1 agrees at 8 bases. This CDR3 contains 13 residues. CDR1 and CDR2 from the germline V gene are SNHLY and FYNNEI. CDR3 sequence reads: CASKETGDYGCTF. The CDR3 DNA reads as TGTGCCAGCAAAGAGACAGGGGACTATGGCTGCACCTTC.

This clonotype was recorded a few times. The J gene is TRBJ2-7, the V gene TRBV9; D possibly corresponds to TRBD1 (6 bases). Between the trimmed V and J ends, which lost 4 bases and 0 bases, there was a span of 20 bases. Germline values: CDR1 SGDLS, CDR2 YYNGEE. This CDR3 has 17 amino acids. DNA for the CDR3: TGTGCCAGCAGCAATCCCCTCACAGGGTACAGCTCCTACGAGCAGTACTTC. Amino acid sequence: CASSNPLTGYSSYEQYF.

This clonotype has just one count. A read error may produce the germline difference seen at one junction end. The rearrangement uses TRBV2 and TRBJ2-3; 7 bases line up with TRBD1. Germline CDR1 SNHLY, CDR2 FYNNEI. CDR3 length: 14 residues. This chain's CDR3 is CASIDRVGPDSQYF. CDR3 bases: TGTGCCAGCATTGACAGGGTCGGGCCAGATTCGCAGTATTTT.

V is TRBV7-2 and J is TRBJ2-7; possibly TRBD1 for D (8 bases). The V end lost 7 bases, the J end lost 3 bases, and 16 bases lay between the germline ends. CDR3 length: 14 amino acids. Germline CDR1 and CDR2: SGHTA and FQGNSA. Written as DNA, the CDR3 is TGTGCCAGCAAACCGGACAGGGAGGGCTACGAGCAGTACTTC. It specifies CASKPDREGYEQYF.

The CDR3 loop reads CASSLALPSLDAQFF. CDR3 DNA sequence: TGTGCCAGCAGCTTAGCGCTCCCTAGCCTGGATGCGCAGTTCTTC. The chain links TRBV7-9 to TRBJ2-1, with D maybe TRBD2 (5 bases). V was pared by 0 bases and J by 12 bases, with 18 bases between. The germline CDR1 and CDR2 sequences are SEHNR and FQNEAQ (reference sequence). The CDR3 contains 15 residues.

The chain employs TRBV7-8 and TRBJ1-1, with D unclear. The ends were cut back, 8 bases at V and 6 bases at J, with 13 bases in the middle. The length of the CDR3 is 12 residues. CDR1 is SGHVS, CDR2 FQNEAQ, per germline. DNA for the CDR3: TGTGCCAGCGGGGAGAGTCTCTCTGAAGCTTTCTTT. The encoded protein is CASGESLSEAFF.